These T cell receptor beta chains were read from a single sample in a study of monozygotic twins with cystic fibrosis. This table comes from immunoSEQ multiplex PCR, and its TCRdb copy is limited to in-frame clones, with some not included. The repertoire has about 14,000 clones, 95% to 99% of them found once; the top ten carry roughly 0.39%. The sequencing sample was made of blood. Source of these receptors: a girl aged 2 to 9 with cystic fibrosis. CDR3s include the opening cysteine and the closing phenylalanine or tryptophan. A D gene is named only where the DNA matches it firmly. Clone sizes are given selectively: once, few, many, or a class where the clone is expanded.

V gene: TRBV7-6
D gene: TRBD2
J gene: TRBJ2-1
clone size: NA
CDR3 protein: CASSLSKTSGALDNEQFF

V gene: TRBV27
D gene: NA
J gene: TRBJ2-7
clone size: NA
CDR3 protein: CASSSYGASYEQYF

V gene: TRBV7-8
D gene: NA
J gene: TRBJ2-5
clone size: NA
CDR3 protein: CASSFYLTGYETQYF

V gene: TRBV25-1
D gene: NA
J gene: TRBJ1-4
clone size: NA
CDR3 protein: CASSQYGATNEKLFF

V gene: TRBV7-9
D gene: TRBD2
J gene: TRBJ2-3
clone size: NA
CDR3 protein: CASSPLAGVGDTQYF

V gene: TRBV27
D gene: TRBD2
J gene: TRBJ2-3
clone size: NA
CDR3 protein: CASSFHRREDTQYF

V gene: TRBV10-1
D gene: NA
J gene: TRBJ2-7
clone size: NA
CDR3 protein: CASSEGRTYEQYF

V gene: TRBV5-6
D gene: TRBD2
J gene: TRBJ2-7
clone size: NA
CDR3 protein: CASSPIPGGSYEQYF

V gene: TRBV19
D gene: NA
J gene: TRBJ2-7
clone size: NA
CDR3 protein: CASSILTGADSTYEQYF

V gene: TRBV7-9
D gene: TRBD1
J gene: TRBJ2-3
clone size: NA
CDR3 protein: CASSLGQGVIGTDTQYF

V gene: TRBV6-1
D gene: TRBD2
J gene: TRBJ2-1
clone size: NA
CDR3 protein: CASSGPLAGARDNEQFF

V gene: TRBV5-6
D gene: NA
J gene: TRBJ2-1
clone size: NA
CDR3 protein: CASSDWTEKSYNEQFF

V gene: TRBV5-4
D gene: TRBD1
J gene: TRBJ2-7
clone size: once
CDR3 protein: CASSRGSAGGYEQYF

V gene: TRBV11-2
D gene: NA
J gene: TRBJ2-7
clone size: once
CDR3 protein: CASSFSGGSYEQYF

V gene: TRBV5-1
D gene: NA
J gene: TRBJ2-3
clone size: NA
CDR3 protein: CASSLFRTSTDTQYF

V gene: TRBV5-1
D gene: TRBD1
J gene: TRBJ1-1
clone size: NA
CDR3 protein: CASSLVAGTGNTEAFF

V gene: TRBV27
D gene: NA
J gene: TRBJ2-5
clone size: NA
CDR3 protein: CASIGRGQETQYF

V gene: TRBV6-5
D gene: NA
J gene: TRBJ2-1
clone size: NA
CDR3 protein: CATRIGNEQFF

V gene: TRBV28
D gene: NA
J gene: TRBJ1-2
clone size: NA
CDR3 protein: CASSPQGDDYGYTF